This TCR beta chain was recorded in a study of control samples from healthy donors and cancer patients. Clones were sequenced by immunoSEQ multiplex PCR, and TCRdb holds only the in-frame ones, with some missing. The sample contains 150,000 or so clones, about 87% of which appear only once. This CDR3 comprises 16 residues. The germline V and J ends were trimmed by 2 bases and 2 bases, with 13 bases remaining between them. The germline V gene encodes CDR1 SGHDT and CDR2 YYEEEE. This clone was counted only a few times. Sequencing input: blood. The receptor was derived from a man aged 25-45 years in good health. The rearrangement uses TRBV5-6 and TRBJ1-4, with a weak D call TRBD1 (5 bases). CDR3 loop: CASSLMRDSTNEKLFF. For the CDR3, the DNA is TGTGCCAGCAGCTTAATGAGGGACTCGACTAATGAAAAACTGTTTTTT.